Following are 2 T cell receptor beta chains from one sample sequenced in a study of regulatory T cells in long-lasting Graves disease. Time point specified: newly diagnosed GD, antithyroid drugs for less than 3 months. Extracted PBMC RNA gave rise to the TCR library. Building of the TCR beta libraries involved iRepertoire HTBI primers and Arm-PCR of CDR3 regions. One entry per CDR3 protein results from TCRdb running MiXCR on the multiplex PCR reads. The table shows 250,000 to 300,000 distinct CDR3 sequences, with about 17% occurring only once. The sample also formed part of further work on T cells in Graves' hyperthyroidism and ophthalmopathy.

This specimen was peripheral blood mononuclear cells (PBMCs), taken at new diagnosis, from a patient treated with antithyroid drugs. Receptor source: a woman under 40 with Graves disease.

Ten or more counts support this clonotype. This chain connects TRBV20-1 to TRBJ2-5; D might be TRBD1 or TRBD2, each matching 5 bases. This CDR3 is 13 amino acids long. The germline gives CDR1 DFQATT, CDR2 SNEGSKA (reference sequence). V was clipped by 1 base and J by 4 bases, with 10 bases between them. CDR3 in amino acids: CSARGGRGETQYF. CDR3 coding DNA: TGCAGTGCTAGAGGGGGCCGGGGAGAGACCCAGTACTTC.

This clonotype was counted at least ten times. V and J are TRBV9 and TRBJ1-2, with TRBD1 matching over 12 bases. V lost 4 bases, J lost 2 bases, and 6 bases stayed unmatched. Germline lookup yields CDR1 SGDLS and CDR2 YYNGEE. The length of the CDR3 is 16 residues. CDR3 sequence: CASSPGTGGFNYGYTF. The CDR3 DNA sequence: TGTGCCAGCAGCCCCGGGACAGGGGGCTTCAACTATGGCTACACCTTC.